Below are 29 T cell receptor beta chains sequenced from a single sample in a study of T cells in Graves' hyperthyroidism and ophthalmopathy. From RNA transcripts, TCR beta CDR3 regions were amplified. HTBI primers were used for first-round RT-PCR of the TCR CDR3. TCRdb ran MiXCR on the multiplex PCR reads and lists one entry per CDR3 protein. The profile shows around 700,000 distinct CDR3 sequences, about a third of them singletons. Sample: blood. These receptors all come from a woman in her thirties or forties with Graves' hyperthyroidism.

This clonotype was counted between two and nine times. CDR3 coding DNA: TGTGCCAGCAGTCCCCAGGCGTTTCGCTATGGCTACACCTTC. As protein: CASSPQAFRYGYTF. The gene calls are TRBV27 and TRBJ1-2; no firm D call. CDR1 is MNHEY and CDR2 is SMNVEV in the germline V gene (reference sequence). The CDR3 is 14 residues long. The V gene lost 5 bases and the J gene lost 4 bases, with 14 bases spanning the gap.

This sequence joins TRBV25-1 and TRBJ2-6, with D possibly TRBD1 on 5 matching bases. Germline V gene lookup returns CDR1 MGHDK and CDR2 SYGVNS. V was trimmed by 6 bases and J by 2 bases, leaving 17 bases between them. CDR3 length equals 17 residues. CDR3 nucleotide sequence: TGTGCCAGCAGCGTCGCACTCCAGGGTGCTGGGGCCAACGTCCTGACTTTC. Translation: CASSVALQGAGANVLTF.

Ten or more counts support this clonotype. The V gene is TRBV10-3, the J gene TRBJ2-7, with D possibly TRBD2 on 6 matching bases. This CDR3 comprises 12 residues. Trimming stripped 10 bases from V and 5 bases from J, with 15 bases between. Germline V gene lookup returns CDR1 ENHRY and CDR2 SYGVKD. This CDR3 is CASGAPEHEQYF. The CDR3, as DNA: TGTGCCAGCGGGGCGCCGGAGCACGAGCAGTACTTC.

For this clonotype: This may arise from a read error, as a much more abundant clone is one base away. V usage is TRBV20-1 and J usage is TRBJ2-7, with 9 bases matching TRBD1. Germline lookup yields CDR1 DFQATT and CDR2 SNEGSKA (reference sequence). The CDR3 runs to 12 residues. The ends lost 5 bases at V and 6 bases at J; junction bases unmatched: 5. CDR3: CSAGGQGCEQYF. CDR3 bases: TGCAGTGCTGGGGGACAGGGCTGCGAGCAGTACTTC.

This clonotype was seen more than once but under ten times. The chain joins TRBV6-6 to TRBJ2-7; TRBD2 is a possible D gene (6 bases). V was trimmed by 1 base and J by 4 bases, leaving 11 bases between them. This CDR3 comprises 14 residues. Germline CDR1 and CDR2: MNHNY and SVGAGI (reference sequence). The CDR3 sequence is CASSYLGGKYEQYF. The CDR3 nucleotides are TGTGCCAGCAGTTACTTGGGGGGAAAATACGAGCAGTACTTC.

The chain links TRBV19 to TRBJ1-1; D gene uncertain. This CDR3 contains 12 residues. Trimming removed 7 bases at V and 4 bases at J, with 10 bases between. Germline CDR1 reads LNHDA; CDR2 reads SQIVND (reference sequence). In DNA, the CDR3 is TGTGCCAGTAAGGACGGTTTCACTGAAGCTTTCTTT. Amino acids: CASKDGFTEAFF.

This clonotype came up a few times. The chain is built from TRBV7-6 and TRBJ2-7; D assignment may be TRBD1 or TRBD2 (5 bases each). V lost 2 bases to trimming and J lost 1 base, with 27 bases between them. CDR1 and CDR2 from the germline V gene are SGHVS and FNYEAQ. The CDR3 has 20 residues. DNA for the CDR3: TGTGCCAGCAGCTTATTCTTGAGAGTCGCTGGGGGAGCAGGTTCCTACGAGCAGTACTTC. It codes for CASSLFLRVAGGAGSYEQYF. Full variable domain (rest looked up from reference TRBV7-6 and TRBJ2-7): GAGVSQSPRYKVTKRGQDVALRCDPISGHVSLYWYRQALGQGPEFLTYFNYEAQQDKSGLPNDRFSAERPEGSISTLTIQRTEQRDSAMYRCASSLFLRVAGGAGSYEQYFGPGTRLTVT.

The chain links TRBV6-1 to TRBJ1-2; perhaps TRBD1 as D (6 bases). The germline V and J ends were trimmed by 6 bases and 4 bases, with 12 bases remaining between them. The CDR3 length is 13 residues. Germline CDR1 is MNHNS and CDR2 is SASEGT. The CDR3, as DNA: TGTGCCAGCAGGGAACAGGGTACCTATGGCTACACCTTC. Protein product: CASREQGTYGYTF.

The sample holds a few counts of this clonotype. The rearrangement joins TRBV6-5 to TRBJ1-1; D may be TRBD1 (5 bases). This CDR3 contains 14 residues. CDR1 and CDR2 from the germline V gene are MNHEY and SVGAGI. The V and J ends lost 6 bases and 0 bases respectively, with 11 bases between them. The CDR3: CASRRDRMNTEAFF. The CDR3, as DNA: TGTGCCAGCAGACGGGACCGCATGAACACTGAAGCTTTCTTT.

This clonotype was seen more than once but under ten times. This chain connects TRBV5-1 to TRBJ1-5, with a possible D match to TRBD1 (5 bases). Germline V gene data show CDR1 as SGHRS and CDR2 as YFSETQ. CDR3 length: 15 amino acids. The ends were cut back, 4 bases at V and 7 bases at J, with 18 bases in the middle. The CDR3 DNA reads as TGCGCCAGCAGCCCCGTCCCAGGGAAAGTACAGCCCCAGCATTTT. Translation: CASSPVPGKVQPQHF.

V gene TRBV12-3 or TRBV12-4 combines with J gene TRBJ2-7, with 9 bases identical to TRBD2. V shed 2 bases, J shed 5 bases, and the junction held 7 bases outside the gene matches. CDR3 length: 15 amino acids. In DNA form, the CDR3 reads TGTGCCAGCAGTTTAATAGCGGGAGCCGTGAACGAGCAGTACTTC. Encoded protein: CASSLIAGAVNEQYF.

This clonotype appeared many times. DNA of the CDR3: TGTGCCAGCAGCCCCACACAGGGTAGCAATCAGCCCCAGCATTTT. Its translation is CASSPTQGSNQPQHF. The gene calls are TRBV7-2 and TRBJ1-5; D possibly corresponds to TRBD1 (6 bases). The CDR3 runs to 15 residues. Looked up from germline, CDR1 is SGHTA and CDR2 is FQGNSA. Trimming removed 5 bases at V and 0 bases at J, with 11 bases between.

The rearrangement links TRBV5-1 to TRBJ1-1, with 7 positions matching TRBD1. The CDR3 spans 15 residues. V lost 5 bases to trimming and J lost 2 bases; unmatched junction nucleotides: 9. Per germline, CDR1 SGHRS and CDR2 YFSETQ. The chain's CDR3 is CASSLQGRLNTEAFF. The CDR3 nucleotides are TGCGCCAGCAGTTTACAGGGGCGATTAAACACTGAAGCTTTCTTT.

This clonotype appeared many times. CDR3 in amino acids: CSATGTGNQPQHF. CDR3 nucleotide sequence: TGCAGTGCTACCGGGACAGGAAATCAGCCCCAGCATTTT. This chain links TRBV20-1 with TRBJ1-5, with 8 bases that match TRBD1. This CDR3 is built from 13 residues. The germline V gene encodes CDR1 DFQATT and CDR2 SNEGSKA (reference sequence). Trimming took 4 bases from V and 4 from J; bases not matched to a gene: 3.

The chain's CDR3 is CASSLVVPGAGDTQYF. CDR3 sequence (DNA): TGTGCCAGCAGCTTAGTAGTACCGGGGGCGGGAGATACGCAGTATTTT. The genes are TRBV7-6 and TRBJ2-3; D is perhaps TRBD1 or TRBD2 (6 bases each). CDR3 size: 16 residues. The germline V gene encodes CDR1 SGHVS and CDR2 FNYEAQ. V was clipped by 1 base and J by 5 bases, with 16 bases between them.

Comment on this clonotype: A much larger clone lies one base from this, so it may be a read error. V gene TRBV11-3 combines with J gene TRBJ1-6, with 9 positions matching TRBD1. CDR3 length equals 15 residues. Germline trimming cut 5 bases from V and 10 bases from J; bases unmatched to any gene: 9. Germline assignment: CDR1 SGHNT and CDR2 YENEEA. In nucleotides, the CDR3 is TGTGCCAGCAGCCACGGGGACAGGGAGGTCTCACCCCTCCACTTT. Amino acid sequence: CASSHGDREVSPLHF.

This clonotype was seen at least ten times. The chain combines TRBV16 with TRBJ1-2; D gene unclear. CDR3 length: 12 amino acids. The V end was cut by 0 bases, the J end by 5 bases, with 4 bases between. Germline lookup yields CDR1 KGHSY and CDR2 FQNENV. CDR3: CASSQSRYGYTF. CDR3 nucleotides: TGTGCCAGCAGCCAATCCCGGTATGGCTACACCTTC. Full variable domain (remainder filled in from reference TRBV16 and TRBJ1-2): GEEVAQTPKHLVRGEGQKAKLYCAPIKGHSYVFWYQQVLKNEFKFLISFQNENVFDETGMPKERFSAKCLPNSPCSLEIQATKLEDSAVYFCASSQSRYGYTFGSGTRLTVV.

The rearrangement links TRBV10-3 to TRBJ2-1; 8 nucleotides match TRBD1. V shed 3 bases and J 5 bases; nucleotides not matched to a gene: 3. CDR1 and CDR2 from the germline V gene are ENHRY and SYGVKD. This CDR3 is 14 amino acids long. The DNA of the CDR3 is TGTGCCATCAGTGACTCGACAGGGGACAATGAGCAGTTCTTC. Protein product: CAISDSTGDNEQFF.

This clonotype was picked up many times. The chain combines TRBV11-3 with TRBJ1-1, with a weak D call TRBD1 (6 bases). CDR1 is SGHNT, CDR2 YENEEA, per germline. The CDR3 is made up of 15 amino acids. Trimming removed 8 bases at V and 3 bases at J, with 19 bases between. The CDR3 sequence is CASQATGFRDTEAFF. The CDR3 DNA is TGTGCCAGCCAAGCTACAGGGTTCCGTGACACTGAAGCTTTCTTT.

This chain links TRBV25-1 with TRBJ2-7; perhaps TRBD2 as D (5 bases). The CDR3 totals 12 residues. Deletions cut 5 bases from V and 6 bases from J, with 11 bases between. The germline V gene encodes CDR1 MGHDK and CDR2 SYGVNS. The CDR3 DNA follows: TGTGCCAGCAGTATGCGGACTCGCGAGCAGTACTTC. This sequence encodes CASSMRTREQYF.

The sample holds many counts of this clonotype. V gene TRBV20-1 combines with J gene TRBJ1-5; D remains ambiguous. The CDR3 has 12 amino acids. V lost 5 bases, J lost 2 bases, and 7 bases lay in between. CDR1 and CDR2 from the germline V gene are DFQATT and SNEGSKA (reference sequence). CDR3 sequence (DNA): TGCAGTGCTGAGGACCGCAATCAGCCCCAGCATTTT. Its translation: CSAEDRNQPQHF.

In its sample, this clonotype was seen many times. V gene TRBV7-8 combines with J gene TRBJ1-3, with 7 bases aligning to TRBD1. V was pared by 7 bases and J by 4 bases, with 10 bases of the junction left unmatched. Germline CDR1 reads SGHVS; CDR2 reads FQNEAQ. This CDR3 is 15 amino acids long. CDR3 nucleotides: TGTGCCAGCAACTCCGAAACAGGGGCCGGAAACACCATATATTTT. This codes for CASNSETGAGNTIYF. The full variable domain, its missing parts supplied by reference TRBV7-8 and TRBJ1-3, is GAGVSQSPRYKVAKRGQDVALRCDPISGHVSLFWYQQALGQGPEFLTYFQNEAQLDKSGLPSDRFFAERPEGSVSTLKIQRTQQEDSAVYLCASNSETGAGNTIYFGEGSWLTVV.

This sequence joins TRBV7-9 and TRBJ2-2; 9 bases map to TRBD2. V was clipped by 3 bases and J by 7 bases; unmatched bases: 3. This CDR3 is built from 14 residues. Germline V gene data show CDR1 as SEHNR and CDR2 as FQNEAQ (reference sequence). CDR3 region: CASSLYSGSGELFF. In DNA form, the CDR3 reads TGTGCCAGCAGCTTGTATAGCGGGAGCGGGGAGCTGTTTTTT.

This clonotype was seen at least ten times. This rearrangement joins TRBV20-1 to TRBJ1-2; tentative D call: TRBD1 (5 bases). The germline gives CDR1 DFQATT, CDR2 SNEGSKA (reference sequence). CDR3 length equals 13 residues. The V end lost 6 bases, the J end lost 0 bases, and 11 bases lay between the germline ends. In nucleotides, the CDR3 is TGCAGTGCGAGGGACCATACTAACTATGGCTACACCTTC. Amino acid sequence: CSARDHTNYGYTF.

The chain employs TRBV20-1 and TRBJ2-7; D could derive from TRBD1 or TRBD2 (5 bases each). Germline CDR1 DFQATT, CDR2 SNEGSKA (reference sequence). The CDR3 is 14 amino acids. CDR3 in amino acids: CRVSRDGAPYEQYF. The DNA of the CDR3 is TGCAGGGTATCCCGGGACGGTGCCCCCTACGAGCAGTACTTC.

The chain has TRBV7-2 and TRBJ1-5, with TRBD1 identical over 12 bases. V lost 3 bases and J lost 7; bases outside the gene matches: 7. The V gene's germline CDR1 is SGHTA and CDR2 FQGNSA. The CDR3 is 16 residues long. CDR3 region: CASSLGGQGAGQPQHF. CDR3 sequence (DNA): TGTGCCAGCAGCTTGGGGGGACAGGGGGCTGGACAGCCCCAGCATTTT.

With regard to this clonotype: Its ends do not fully match the called genes, so a read error is possible. The chain carries TRBV24-1 and TRBJ1-1; D might be TRBD1 (5 bases). This CDR3 is built from 13 residues. Germline V gene data show CDR1 as KGHDR and CDR2 as SFDVKD. This CDR3 reads CASSPRELTEAFF. The CDR3 region has the DNA TGTGCCAGCAGTCCCAGGGAATTGACTGAAGCTTTCTTT.

The sample holds a few counts of this clonotype. At one of its ends the junction is not consistent with the germline gene, which may arise from a read error. J is TRBJ2-7 and V is TRBV5-1, with 7 bases fitting TRBD2. Germline assignment: CDR1 SGHRS and CDR2 YFSETQ. This CDR3 spans 17 amino acids. CDR3 in amino acids: CASSPWGGGFLGYEQYF. CDR3 in DNA: TGTGCCAGCAGCCCTTGGGGCGGGGGATTTCTGGGCTACGAGCAGTACTTC.

This clonotype was found once. The final CDR3 position lacks the conserved phenylalanine or tryptophan, pointing to a likely read error. This chain connects TRBV6-5 to TRBJ1-2; the match to TRBD1 covers 8 bases. Germline CDR1 reads MNHEY; CDR2 reads SVGAGI. The length of the CDR3 is 12 residues. V lost 5 bases to trimming and J lost 4 bases; unmatched junction nucleotides: 0. The CDR3 nucleotides are TGTGCCAGCAGTGACAGGGGCTATGGCTACACCCTC. Its protein is CASSDRGYGYTL.